These T cell receptor beta chains were read from a single sample in a study of long-term antiretroviral therapy in people with HIV. Sequenced by immunoSEQ multiplex PCR; TCRdb stores in-frame clones only, minus some. The repertoire includes tens of thousands of clones, 82% of them detected once, and around 13% sits in the top ten. The sample consisted of unsorted PBMCs, taken 0.3 years after starting antiretroviral therapy. The receptors shown here come from a man aged 18 to 29 with HIV. The CDR3 runs from the conserved cysteine through the conserved F or W. D genes are given only for firm matches. Size is stated for part of the rows, as once, few or many counts, or as a class when the clone is expanded.

V gene	clone size	J gene	D gene	CDR3 protein	CDR3 DNA
TRBV19	-	TRBJ2-7	TRBD2	CASSIASGDEQYF	TGTGCCAGTAGTATCGCTAGCGGCGACGAGCAGTACTTC
TRBV6-4	few	TRBJ2-6	-	CASSDSDSSGANVLTF	TGTGCCAGCAGTGACTCGGACAGCTCTGGGGCCAACGTCCTGACTTTC
TRBV5-1	-	TRBJ2-7	TRBD2	CASSLVGGSVLEQYF	TGCGCCAGCAGCTTGGTGGGCGGGAGTGTTCTCGAGCAGTACTTC
TRBV7-2	-	TRBJ1-2	-	CASSRRGDGYTF	TGTGCCAGCAGTCGCCGGGGTGACGGCTACACCTTC
TRBV7-2	once	TRBJ2-7	-	CASSFYGGPSYEQYF	TGTGCCAGCAGCTTCTACGGGGGGCCCTCCTACGAGCAGTACTTC
TRBV19	once	TRBJ1-1	-	CASSRDGNTEAFF	TGTGCCAGTAGCCGGGACGGGAACACTGAAGCTTTCTTT
TRBV5-3	-	TRBJ2-7	-	CARSLLVGVGYEQYF	TGTGCCAGAAGCTTGTTGGTAGGGGTAGGGTACGAGCAGTACTTC
TRBV30	-	TRBJ2-7	TRBD1	CAWGDRENEQYF	TGTGCCTGGGGGGACAGGGAGAACGAGCAGTACTTC
TRBV4-3	-	TRBJ2-1	TRBD2	CASSQFVLGTSGSLSYNEQFF	TGCGCCAGCAGCCAATTCGTGCTCGGGACTAGCGGGAGCCTCTCCTACAATGAGCAGTTCTTC
TRBV7-9	-	TRBJ2-7	-	CASSLEATAPYEQYF	TGTGCCAGCAGCTTGGAGGCGACAGCCCCCTACGAGCAGTACTTC
TRBV27	-	TRBJ2-7	-	CASSFPGRGPHEQYF	TGTGCCAGCAGTTTCCCAGGGCGGGGACCCCACGAGCAGTACTTC
TRBV19	-	TRBJ2-7	TRBD2	CASSIAYGVPSGYEQYF	TGTGCCAGTAGTATAGCCTATGGTGTCCCTAGCGGCTACGAGCAGTACTTC
TRBV9	-	TRBJ2-3	-	CASRKGGSRTDTQYF	TGTGCCAGCAGAAAGGGGGGGAGTAGAACAGATACGCAGTATTTT
TRBV6-1	-	TRBJ2-7	-	CASSELGVIHEQYF	TGTGCCAGCAGTGAACTAGGGGTAATCCACGAGCAGTACTTC
TRBV4-2	-	TRBJ2-5	TRBD2	CASSQDYVTSAQETQYF	TGTGCCAGCAGCCAAGATTACGTGACTAGCGCCCAAGAGACCCAGTACTTC
TRBV18	-	TRBJ2-4	-	CASSGTDLLAKNIQYF	TGTGCCAGCTCGGGGACGGACTTACTAGCCAAAAACATTCAGTACTTC
TRBV19	-	TRBJ1-5	-	CASSARTDYSNQPQHF	TGTGCCAGTAGTGCTCGGACAGACTATAGCAATCAGCCCCAGCATTTT
TRBV5-6	-	TRBJ2-7	-	CASTLAGKVYEQYF	TGTGCCAGCACCCTGGCCGGGAAGGTCTACGAGCAGTACTTC
TRBV5-5	-	TRBJ2-5	-	CASSLTGHRGETQYF	TGTGCCAGCAGCTTGACAGGGCATAGGGGAGAGACCCAGTACTTC
TRBV19	few	TRBJ2-7	TRBD1	CASSAWTGGGYEQYF	TGTGCCAGTAGTGCCTGGACAGGGGGCGGCTACGAGCAGTACTTC
TRBV2	-	TRBJ2-1	TRBD2	CASRPGGETPHEQFF	TGTGCCAGCAGGCCGGGGGGAGAGACCCCCCATGAGCAGTTCTTC